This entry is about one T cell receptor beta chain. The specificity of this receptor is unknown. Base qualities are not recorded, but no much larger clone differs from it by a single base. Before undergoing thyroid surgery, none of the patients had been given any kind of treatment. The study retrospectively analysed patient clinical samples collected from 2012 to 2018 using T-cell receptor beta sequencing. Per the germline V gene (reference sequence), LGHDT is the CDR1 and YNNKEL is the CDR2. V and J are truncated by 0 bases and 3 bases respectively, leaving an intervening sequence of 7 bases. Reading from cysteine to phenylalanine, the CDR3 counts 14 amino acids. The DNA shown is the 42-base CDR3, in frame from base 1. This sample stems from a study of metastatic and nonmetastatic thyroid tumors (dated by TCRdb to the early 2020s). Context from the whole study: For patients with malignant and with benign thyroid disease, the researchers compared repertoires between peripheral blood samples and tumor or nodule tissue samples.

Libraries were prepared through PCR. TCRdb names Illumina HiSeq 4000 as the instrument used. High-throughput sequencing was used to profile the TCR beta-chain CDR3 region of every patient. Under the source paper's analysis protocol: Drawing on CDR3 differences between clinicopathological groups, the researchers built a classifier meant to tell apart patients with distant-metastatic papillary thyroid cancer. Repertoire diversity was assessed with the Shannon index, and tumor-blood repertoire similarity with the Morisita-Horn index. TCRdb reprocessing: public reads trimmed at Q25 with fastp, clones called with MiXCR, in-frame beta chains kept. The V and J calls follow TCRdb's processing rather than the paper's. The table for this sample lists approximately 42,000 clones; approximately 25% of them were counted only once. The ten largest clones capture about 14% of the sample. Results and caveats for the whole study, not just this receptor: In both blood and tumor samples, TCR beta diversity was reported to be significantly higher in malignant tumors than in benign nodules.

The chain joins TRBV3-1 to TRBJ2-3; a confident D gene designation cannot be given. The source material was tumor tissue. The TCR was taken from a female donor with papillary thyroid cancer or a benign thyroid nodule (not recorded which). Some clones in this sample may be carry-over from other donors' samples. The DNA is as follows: TGTGCCAGCAGCCAAGATCTGGCGACAGATACGCAGTATTTT. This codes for CASSQDLATDTQYF.